A selection of T cell receptor beta chains follows, all from one sample in a study of identical twins. TCRdb ran MiXCR on the 5' RACE reads and lists one entry per CDR3 protein. Of fewer than 550,000 distinct CDR3 sequences in the sample, about 15% are singletons; the top ten hold roughly 0.42%. The sample was also linked to a second study, of yellow fever vaccine responses in identical twins.

Sequences were obtained from CD4+ T cells sorted from blood. The receptors originated from a woman aged 18 to 35 in good health. Each CDR3 is given with its conserved first and last residue. D genes are given only for firm matches. Clone size is stated in some rows and not others, as once, few, many or a class when expanded.

abundance	d_gene	v_gene	j_gene	CDR3nt	CDR3aa
.	.	TRBV28	TRBJ1-2	TGTGCCAGCAGTTTAGCGATCTATGGCTACACCTTC	CASSLAIYGYTF
.	.	TRBV24-1	TRBJ2-3	TGTGCCACCAGTGACCCTGGGAAAAGGGATACGCAGTATTTT	CATSDPGKRDTQYF
.	.	TRBV3-1	TRBJ2-1	TGTGCCAGCAGCCAACCCGGGACTGGGGGCTCCTACAATGAGCAGTTCTTC	CASSQPGTGGSYNEQFF
.	.	TRBV5-1	TRBJ2-3	TGCGCCAGCAGCAGAGCGGGCCGAAGCACAGATACGCAGTATTTT	CASSRAGRSTDTQYF
many	TRBD1	TRBV5-1	TRBJ1-1	TGCGCCAGCAGCGTAAACAGGGGGTTGGACACTGAAGCTTTCTTT	CASSVNRGLDTEAFF
.	.	TRBV5-1	TRBJ2-6	TGCGCCAGCAGCTTGCGTGCAGGGGCCTCTGGGGCCAACGTCCTGACTTTC	CASSLRAGASGANVLTF
few	.	TRBV7-9	TRBJ1-1	TGTGCCAGCAGCTTATCGGAACCCGGAGAAGCTTTCTTT	CASSLSEPGEAFF
.	TRBD1	TRBV10-3	TRBJ2-4	TGTGCCAGTATGACATTGACAGGGGGCGACGCGGCCAAAAACATTCAGTACTTC	CASMTLTGGDAAKNIQYF
few	TRBD1	TRBV10-3	TRBJ1-1	TGTGCCATCAGTGAGTCAGAGGGGGCGGGCGCTTTCTTT	CAISESEGAGAFF
few	TRBD2	TRBV5-1	TRBJ2-3	TGCGCCAGCAGCACCGGGACTAGGGGCACAGATACGCAGTATTTT	CASSTGTRGTDTQYF
few	.	TRBV18	TRBJ2-1	TGTGCCAGCTCATTAAATAGCGCCTCGAGCTCCTACAATGAGCAGTTCTTC	CASSLNSASSSYNEQFF
.	.	TRBV5-1	TRBJ1-1	TGCGCCAGCAGCTTGTCCACCATGAACACTGAAGCTTTCTTT	CASSLSTMNTEAFF
.	TRBD1	TRBV5-1	TRBJ1-6	TGCGCCAGCAGCCCCGACAGGGGGAATTCACCCCTCCACTTT	CASSPDRGNSPLHF
.	.	TRBV5-1	TRBJ2-3	TGCGCCAGCAGCTTGGACACACGGGGCACAGATACGCAGTATTTT	CASSLDTRGTDTQYF
.	TRBD2	TRBV6-2/TRBV6-3	TRBJ2-1	TGTGCCAGCAGTTACTCGCTGACTAGCCTATACAATGAGCAGTTCTTC	CASSYSLTSLYNEQFF
.	TRBD1	TRBV24-1	TRBJ2-1	TGTGCCACCGGCCGGGACAGCTCCTACAATGAGCAGTTCTTC	CATGRDSSYNEQFF
few	.	TRBV7-2	TRBJ2-4	TGTGCCAGCAGCTCCCGACTAGATCGGAATCAGTACTTC	CASSSRLDRNQYF
.	TRBD2	TRBV12-3/TRBV12-4	TRBJ2-1	TGTGCCAGCAGTTTTCGGCCTAGCGGGGCTAGGGATGAGCAGTTCTTC	CASSFRPSGARDEQFF
many	.	TRBV6-5	TRBJ2-6	TGTGCCAGCAGTTACACCCCTCGGGGGGGGGCCAACGTCCTGACTTTC	CASSYTPRGGANVLTF
few	.	TRBV28	TRBJ2-6	TGTGCCAGCATGAGGAACTCTGGGGCCAACGTCCTGACTTTC	CASMRNSGANVLTF
.	TRBD1	TRBV7-6	TRBJ2-7	TGTGCCAGCAGCTTAGGTGGGACAGGGGTTGGCGAGCAGTACTTC	CASSLGGTGVGEQYF
.	.	TRBV20-1	TRBJ2-3	TGCAGTGCCCCGGGGAGCGGCTTCACAGATACGCAGTATTTT	CSAPGSGFTDTQYF
many	TRBD1	TRBV5-1	TRBJ1-2	TGCGCCAGCAATCCGGGACAGGCTGGTGGCTACACCTTC	CASNPGQAGGYTF
.	.	TRBV3-1	TRBJ2-7	TGTGCCAGCAGCCCGCTGATGTCGGGGAACGAGCAGTACTTC	CASSPLMSGNEQYF
few	.	TRBV5-5	TRBJ1-1	TGTGCCAGCAGCTTGCCCCTAGGCATGACTGAAGCTTTCTTT	CASSLPLGMTEAFF
few	.	TRBV5-7	TRBJ2-1	TGTGCCAGCAGCTTGATCGCGCGGGAAACCTACAATGAGCAGTTCTTC	CASSLIARETYNEQFF
.	.	TRBV7-9	TRBJ1-1	TGTGCCAGCAGCGTGACCGAGACGGGAGCTTTCTTT	CASSVTETGAFF
few	.	TRBV5-1	TRBJ2-3	TGCGCCAGCAGCTACCGCTCTATGGGGTCCACAGATACGCAGTATTTT	CASSYRSMGSTDTQYF
few	.	TRBV14	TRBJ1-1	TGTGCCAGCAGCCCGGTCCCTGGGGTGGGGACTGAAGCTTTCTTT	CASSPVPGVGTEAFF
few	TRBD2	TRBV27	TRBJ2-7	TGTGCCAGCAGTTTATCTTGGGGGAGGGCCCTCTCCTACGAGCAGTACTTC	CASSLSWGRALSYEQYF
few	.	TRBV12-3/TRBV12-4	TRBJ2-2	TGTGCCAGCAGAGGACGGGAGACCGGGGAGCTGTTTTTT	CASRGRETGELFF
.	TRBD2	TRBV24-1	TRBJ2-1	TGTGCCACCAGTGATTTTGCGGGACTAGCGGGAGCAGCTGAGCAGTTCTTC	CATSDFAGLAGAAEQFF
.	TRBD1	TRBV7-9	TRBJ2-7	TGTGCCAGCAGCCTGGGACAGGGGGACTACGAGCAGTACTTC	CASSLGQGDYEQYF
few	TRBD2	TRBV24-1	TRBJ2-3	TGTGCCACCAGTGGGGGACTAGCGGGGAGAGATACGCAGTATTTT	CATSGGLAGRDTQYF
.	.	TRBV6-5	TRBJ1-2	TGTGCCAGCAGTTACTCGGGGGGCAGTCCGTATGGCTACACCTTC	CASSYSGGSPYGYTF
few	.	TRBV28	TRBJ1-6	TGTGCCACCCTCCGTGGAAATTATAATTCACCCCTCCACTTT	CATLRGNYNSPLHF
few	.	TRBV3-1	TRBJ2-1	TGTGCCAGCAGCCAAGATTATAGGGGCTCCTACAATGAGCAGTTCTTC	CASSQDYRGSYNEQFF
few	.	TRBV5-4	TRBJ2-5	TGTGCCAGCAGCTCGACTAACCAAGAGACCCAGTACTTC	CASSSTNQETQYF
.	TRBD2	TRBV12-3/TRBV12-4	TRBJ2-1	TGTGCCAGCAGTTTCTACCGGGGTGGACTAGCGGGAGGAGTCAATGAGCAGTTCTTC	CASSFYRGGLAGGVNEQFF
.	TRBD2	TRBV6-1	TRBJ2-1	TGTGCCAGCAGTCAGGGACTAGCGGGGGGGCTAAGATACAATGAGCAGTTCTTC	CASSQGLAGGLRYNEQFF
few	TRBD2	TRBV11-1	TRBJ2-1	TGTGCCAGCAGCTTAGCGAGCCCACAGGGGGCTCTCGGACTAGCGGGAAACAATGAGCAGTTCTTC	CASSLASPQGALGLAGNNEQFF
.	TRBD1	TRBV6-1	TRBJ2-1	TGTGCCAGCAGTGAAGAGGGCAGGGGGCCGGGCAATGAGCAGTTCTTC	CASSEEGRGPGNEQFF
many	.	TRBV2	TRBJ1-1	TGTGCCAGCAGAGATCAACCAGGGAACACTGAAGCTTTCTTT	CASRDQPGNTEAFF
few	.	TRBV24-1	TRBJ2-1	TGTGCCACCAGTGAGTCGAACAGGGAGTACAATGAGCAGTTCTTC	CATSESNREYNEQFF
few	TRBD1	TRBV6-1	TRBJ1-1	TGTGCCAGCAGCCCCTTGGCCGGGACAGGGGGCACTGAAGCTTTCTTT	CASSPLAGTGGTEAFF
.	TRBD1	TRBV3-1	TRBJ1-6	TGTGCCAGCAGCCCACAGGGGTCGAGTAATAATTCACCCCTCCACTTT	CASSPQGSSNNSPLHF
.	.	TRBV4-1	TRBJ2-2	TGCGCCAGCAGCCAACATAGCGGAGTACCCCCCGGGGAGCTGTTTTTT	CASSQHSGVPPGELFF
.	.	TRBV4-2	TRBJ1-5	TGTGCCAGCAGCCAAGCGGGGGTGGATCAGCCCCAGCATTTT	CASSQAGVDQPQHF
few	TRBD2	TRBV7-8	TRBJ2-2	TGTGCCAGCACCAAAAACCTTCTAGCGGGAGAAGTTACGAACACCGGGGAGCTGTTTTTT	CASTKNLLAGEVTNTGELFF